The 5 T cell receptor beta chains given below trace back to one sample, sequenced in a study of T cells in Graves' hyperthyroidism and ophthalmopathy. Amplified TCR beta CDR3 regions came from RNA transcripts. The TCR CDR3 was amplified in a first-round RT-PCR using the HTBI primer set. TCRdb redid the calling of the multiplex PCR reads with MiXCR, one entry per CDR3 protein. This sample has fewer than 400,000 distinct CDR3 sequences, with 20% to 30% found just once. The specimen sequenced was blood. The source of these receptors is a man aged 45 to 65 with Graves' hyperthyroidism.

The CDR3 loop is CASSEGHRAYEQYF. For the CDR3, the DNA is TGTGCCAGCAGCGAGGGACATCGAGCCTACGAGCAGTACTTC. The chain links TRBV5-6 to TRBJ2-7; maybe TRBD1 (6 bases). Germline assignment: CDR1 SGHDT and CDR2 YYEEEE. The CDR3 has 14 amino acids. With 4 bases removed from V and 2 bases from J, the gap between germline ends came to 13 bases.

This clonotype was counted once. The chain uses TRBV5-1 and TRBJ1-1, with unresolved D. V was trimmed by 1 base and J by 6 bases, leaving 10 bases between them. The CDR3 totals 13 residues. The germline gives CDR1 SGHRS, CDR2 YFSETQ. This CDR3 reads CASSLSLSAEAFF. CDR3 nucleotide sequence: TGCGCCAGCAGCTTGTCTTTGTCGGCTGAAGCTTTCTTT. The full variable domain, completed using reference TRBV5-1 and TRBJ1-1, is KAGVTQTPRYLIKTRGQQVTLSCSPISGHRSVSWYQQTPGQGLQFLFEYFSETQRNKGNFPGRFSGRQFSNSRSEMNVSTLELGDSALYLCASSLSLSAEAFFGQGTRLTVV.

This clonotype was seen a handful of times. The chain joins TRBV2 to TRBJ1-6, with 8 bases fitting TRBD1. V gave up 3 bases and J gave up 7 bases; unmatched junction bases: 5. The germline V gene has CDR1 SNHLY and CDR2 FYNNEI. The CDR3 runs to 15 residues. The CDR3, as DNA: TGTGCCAGCAGTGATCGGACAGGGAACAATTCACCCCTCCACTTT. It translates to CASSDRTGNNSPLHF.

The rearrangement uses TRBV13 and TRBJ2-7; TRBD2 agrees at 14 bases. V shed 5 bases, J shed 6 bases, and the junction held 9 bases outside the gene matches. Germline V gene data show CDR1 as PRHDT and CDR2 as FYEKMQ (reference sequence). The CDR3 totals 16 residues. The CDR3 loop is CASSPRGLAGAREQYF. The DNA for the CDR3 is TGTGCCAGCAGCCCAAGGGGACTAGCGGGAGCCCGCGAGCAGTACTTC.

This clonotype was detected ten times or more. This chain links TRBV7-9 with TRBJ2-1, with D unclear. V was cut by 5 bases and J by 9 bases, with 11 bases left in between. The length of the CDR3 is 12 residues. Germline V gene data show CDR1 as SEHNR and CDR2 as FQNEAQ (reference sequence). CDR3 in DNA: TGTGCCAGCAGCCAACCGGGTGGTGAGCAGTTCTTC. It is translated as CASSQPGGEQFF.